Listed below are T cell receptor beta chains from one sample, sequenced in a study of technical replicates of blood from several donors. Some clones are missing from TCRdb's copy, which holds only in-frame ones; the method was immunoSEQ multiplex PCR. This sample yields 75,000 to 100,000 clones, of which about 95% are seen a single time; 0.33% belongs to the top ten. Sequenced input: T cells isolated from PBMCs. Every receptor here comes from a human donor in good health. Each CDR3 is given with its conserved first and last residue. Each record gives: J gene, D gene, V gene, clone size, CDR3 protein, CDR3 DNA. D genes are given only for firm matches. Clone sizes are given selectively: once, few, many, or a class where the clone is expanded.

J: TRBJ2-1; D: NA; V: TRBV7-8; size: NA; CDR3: CASSPVWGSSGDYNEQFF; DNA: TGTGCCAGCAGCCCTGTTTGGGGGAGTAGCGGAGACTACAATGAGCAGTTCTTC
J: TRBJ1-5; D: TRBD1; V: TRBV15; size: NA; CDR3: CATSSGRQGNQPQHF; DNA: TGTGCCACCAGCAGTGGGAGACAGGGGAATCAGCCCCAGCATTTT
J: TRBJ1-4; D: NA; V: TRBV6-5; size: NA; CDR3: CASSYSSQEKLFF; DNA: TGTGCCAGCAGTTACTCCAGTCAGGAAAAACTGTTTTTT
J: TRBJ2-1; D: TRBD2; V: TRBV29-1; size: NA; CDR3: CSVGTSGRYNEQFF; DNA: TGCAGCGTTGGGACTAGCGGGCGGTACAATGAGCAGTTCTTC
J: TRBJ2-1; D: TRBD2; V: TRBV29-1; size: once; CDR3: CSPRTGGRSYNEQFF; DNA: TGCAGCCCACGAACAGGCGGGAGGTCCTACAATGAGCAGTTCTTC
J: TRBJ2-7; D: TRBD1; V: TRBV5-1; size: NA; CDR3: CASSPAGTGGNEQYF; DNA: TGCGCCAGCAGCCCGGCCGGGACAGGCGGCAACGAGCAGTACTTC
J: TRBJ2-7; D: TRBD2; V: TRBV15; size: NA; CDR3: CATSRLAGNEQYF; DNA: TGTGCCACCAGCAGACTAGCGGGAAACGAGCAGTACTTC
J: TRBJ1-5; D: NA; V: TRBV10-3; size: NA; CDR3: CAIRLDRNQPQHF; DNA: TGTGCCATCAGGTTGGACAGAAATCAGCCCCAGCATTTT
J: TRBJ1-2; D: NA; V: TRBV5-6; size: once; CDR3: CASSLDRELGGYTF; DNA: TGTGCCAGCAGCTTGGACAGGGAATTGGGGGGCTACACCTTC
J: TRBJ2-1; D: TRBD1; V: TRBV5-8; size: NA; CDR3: CASSSGTGQNNEQFF; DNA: TGTGCCAGCAGCTCAGGGACAGGACAAAACAATGAGCAGTTCTTC
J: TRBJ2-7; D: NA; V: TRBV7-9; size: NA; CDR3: CASSSGLHYEQYF; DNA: TGTGCCAGCAGCTCAGGGCTTCACTACGAGCAGTACTTC
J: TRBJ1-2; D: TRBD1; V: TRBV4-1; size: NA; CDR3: CASSPGTGIGYTF; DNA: TGCGCCAGCAGTCCCGGGACAGGGATCGGCTACACCTTC
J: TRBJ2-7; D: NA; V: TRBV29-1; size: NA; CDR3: CSVALVSEDTSYEQYF; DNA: TGCAGCGTTGCCCTGGTCTCGGAGGATACCTCCTACGAGCAGTACTTC
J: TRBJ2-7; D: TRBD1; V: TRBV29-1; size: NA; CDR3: CSVGSGTGSYEQYF; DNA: TGCAGCGTCGGATCCGGGACAGGGTCCTACGAGCAGTACTTC
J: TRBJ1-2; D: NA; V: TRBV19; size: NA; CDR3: CASSIMRGQTNSYTF; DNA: TGTGCCAGTAGTATAATGCGAGGACAGACGAATAGCTACACCTTC
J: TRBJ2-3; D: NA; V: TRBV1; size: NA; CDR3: CTSIMGLSGSYTDTQYF; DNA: TGCACCAGCATCATGGGACTTTCAGGGTCTTACACAGATACGCAGTATTTT
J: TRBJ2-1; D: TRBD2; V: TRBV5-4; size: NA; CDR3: CASSSRLAGINEQFF; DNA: TGTGCCAGCAGCTCTCGACTAGCGGGGATCAATGAGCAGTTCTTC
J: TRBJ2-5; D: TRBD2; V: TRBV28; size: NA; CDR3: CASGEPKGLAGGETQYF; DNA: TGTGCCAGCGGCGAGCCGAAGGGACTAGCGGGAGGAGAGACCCAGTACTTC
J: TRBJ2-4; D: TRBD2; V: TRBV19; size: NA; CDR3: CASGGVKNIQYF; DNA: TGTGCCAGTGGGGGGGTCAAAAACATTCAGTACTTC
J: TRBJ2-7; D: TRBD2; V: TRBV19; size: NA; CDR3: CASSIGGLVAEQYF; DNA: TGTGCCAGTAGTATAGGGGGACTAGTTGCGGAGCAGTACTTC
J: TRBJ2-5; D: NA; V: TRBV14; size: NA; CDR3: CASSRRGETQYF; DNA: TGTGCCAGCAGCCGCCGGGGGGAGACCCAGTACTTC
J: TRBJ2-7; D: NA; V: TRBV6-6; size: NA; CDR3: CASSYRGAYEQYF; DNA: TGTGCCAGCAGTTACAGGGGTGCCTACGAGCAGTACTTC